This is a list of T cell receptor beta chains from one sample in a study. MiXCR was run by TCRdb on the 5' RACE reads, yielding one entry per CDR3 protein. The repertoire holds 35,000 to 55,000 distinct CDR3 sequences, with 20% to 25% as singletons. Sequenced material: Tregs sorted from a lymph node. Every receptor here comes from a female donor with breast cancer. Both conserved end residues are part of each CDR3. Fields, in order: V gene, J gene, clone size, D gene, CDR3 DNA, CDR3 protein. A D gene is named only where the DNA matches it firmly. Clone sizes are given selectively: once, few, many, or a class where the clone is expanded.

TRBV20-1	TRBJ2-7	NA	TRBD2	TGCAGTGCTATGACTAGCGGGAGAGGGTACGAGCAGTACTTC	CSAMTSGRGYEQYF
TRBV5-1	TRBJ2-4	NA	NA	TGCGCCAGCAGCTCCGGGGTAGCGGTGGACATTCAGTACTTC	CASSSGVAVDIQYF
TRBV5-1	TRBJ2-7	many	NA	TGCGCCAGCAGCTTGGACCTCCCCGGGACCGAGCAGTACTTC	CASSLDLPGTEQYF
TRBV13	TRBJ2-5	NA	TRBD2	TGTGCCAGCAGCTCTAGACTAGCCGGGGGGACCCAGTACTTC	CASSSRLAGGTQYF
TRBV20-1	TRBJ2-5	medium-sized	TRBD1	TGCAGTGCTAAAGGGGACAGAAGGGAGACCCAGTACTTC	CSAKGDRRETQYF
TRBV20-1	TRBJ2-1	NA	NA	TGCAGTGCCACTGGGGGGTCCCAGGGCGCCTACAATGAGCAGTTCTTC	CSATGGSQGAYNEQFF
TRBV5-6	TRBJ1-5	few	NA	TGTGCCAGCAGCTTGGGACCTGGTCAGCCCCAGCATTTT	CASSLGPGQPQHF
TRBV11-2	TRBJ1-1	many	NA	TGTGCCAGCAGCTTAATGGGGGGCGGGAACACTGAAGCTTTCTTT	CASSLMGGGNTEAFF
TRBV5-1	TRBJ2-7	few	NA	TGCGCCAGCAGGTCCGGGACACCTCTCTCCGACTACGAGCAGTACTTC	CASRSGTPLSDYEQYF
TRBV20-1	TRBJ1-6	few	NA	TGCAGTGCTAGAGTGGGGGGGCGCTCCTATAATTCACCCCTCCACTTT	CSARVGGRSYNSPLHF
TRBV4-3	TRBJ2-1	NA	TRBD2	TGCGCCAGCAGCCATAGCGGGATTGGGTCCTACAATGAGCAGTTCTTC	CASSHSGIGSYNEQFF
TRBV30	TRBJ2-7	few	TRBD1	TGTGCCGTGGGGACAGGGGATTCCTACGAGCAGTACTTC	CAVGTGDSYEQYF
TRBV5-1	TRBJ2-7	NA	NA	TGCGCCAGCAGCCCAAATACCTACGAGCAGTACTTC	CASSPNTYEQYF
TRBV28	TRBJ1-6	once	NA	TGTGCCAGCAGTGTGAGGGGCTTTTATAATTCACCCCTCCACTTT	CASSVRGFYNSPLHF
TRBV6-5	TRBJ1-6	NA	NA	TGTGCCAGCAGTACTACAGGGACCCGGGATTCACCCCCCCACTTT	CASSTTGTRDSPPHF
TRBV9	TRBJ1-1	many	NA	TGTGCCAGCAGTGCGTGGAACACTGAAGCTTTCTTT	CASSAWNTEAFF